The 28 T cell receptor beta chains below come from one sample, sequenced in a study of shared clonotypes between healthy human individuals. Profiled with immunoSEQ multiplex PCR; TCRdb holds only in-frame clones, not every one. The repertoire includes over a million clones, roughly 96% of them detected once, and roughly 1.2% sits in the top ten. Input material: naive CD4+ T cells sorted from blood. The subset here: CD45RA+ positively selected. These receptors all stem from a young man in good health.

This chain joins TRBV7-9 and TRBJ2-3; TRBD2 is a possible D gene (7 bases). V lost 0 bases, J lost 6 bases, and 13 bases lay in between. The CDR3 has 15 amino acids. The germline V gene encodes CDR1 SEHNR and CDR2 FQNEAQ (reference sequence). The CDR3 nucleotides are TGTGCCAGCAGCTTAGCTATACGGGGGGCGGATACGCAGTATTTT. Encoded protein: CASSLAIRGADTQYF. Combining the CDR3 with reference TRBV7-9 and TRBJ2-3 gives the whole variable domain DTGVSQNPRHKITKRGQNVTFRCDPISEHNRLYWYRQTLGQGPEFLTYFQNEAQLEKSRLLSDRFSAERPKGSFSTLEIQRTEQGDSAMYLCASSLAIRGADTQYFGPGTRLTVL.

The chain links TRBV9 to TRBJ1-5; 9 bases line up with TRBD1. Germline V lookup: CDR1 SGDLS, CDR2 YYNGEE. V lost 3 bases to trimming and J lost 11 bases; unmatched junction nucleotides: 6. The CDR3 runs to 13 residues. This chain's CDR3 is CASSARGQGTQHF. DNA for the CDR3: TGTGCCAGCAGCGCACGAGGACAGGGGACCCAGCATTTT.

The count of this clone is one. The chain combines TRBV7-8 with TRBJ1-1; 9 bases align to TRBD1. This CDR3 spans 16 amino acids. Germline V gene sequence: CDR1 SGHVS, CDR2 FQNEAQ. V dropped 4 bases and J dropped 0; count of bases not matched to a gene: 6. In DNA, the CDR3 is TGTGCCAGCAGCTCCCGGGACAGGGCCATGAACACTGAAGCTTTCTTT. As protein: CASSSRDRAMNTEAFF. Full variable domain (rest looked up from reference TRBV7-8 and TRBJ1-1): GAGVSQSPRYKVAKRGQDVALRCDPISGHVSLFWYQQALGQGPEFLTYFQNEAQLDKSGLPSDRFFAERPEGSVSTLKIQRTQQEDSAVYLCASSSRDRAMNTEAFFGQGTRLTVV.

The V and J genes are TRBV7-2 and TRBJ2-2, with TRBD1 identical over 11 bases. Germline lookup yields CDR1 SGHTA and CDR2 FQGNSA. The CDR3 is 19 amino acids. J lost 2 bases, V lost 5 bases, and 13 bases had no gene match. The CDR3 loop is CASSPKDRGLVPNTGELFF. The CDR3 bases are TGTGCCAGCAGCCCGAAGGACAGGGGGCTGGTACCTAACACCGGGGAGCTGTTTTTT.

Here the CDR3 reads CASSLLGRHGTGELFF. DNA for the CDR3: TGTGCCAGCAGTTTACTCGGGAGGCATGGCACCGGGGAGCTGTTTTTT. The chain carries TRBV27 and TRBJ2-2; 7 bases match TRBD2. The CDR3 is 16 amino acids. Per germline, CDR1 MNHEY and CDR2 SMNVEV (reference sequence). V gave up 2 bases and J gave up 4 bases; unmatched junction bases: 7.

V usage is TRBV29-1 and J usage is TRBJ2-6; D unclear. This CDR3 spans 14 amino acids. Between the trimmed V and J ends, which lost 4 bases and 0 bases, there was a span of 7 bases. Germline CDR1 reads SQVTM; CDR2 reads ANQGSEA. The CDR3 bases are TGCAGCGTTGTGTGGGGCTCTGGGGCCAACGTCCTGACTTTC. This gives the protein CSVVWGSGANVLTF.

This chain links TRBV11-2 with TRBJ2-7; 7 nucleotides align to TRBD2. Germline-derived CDR1 and CDR2 are SGHAT and FQNNGV. This CDR3 comprises 16 residues. Trimming removed 5 bases from V and 0 bases from J; junction bases left unmatched: 10. CDR3 sequence: CASSRTSGGGSYEQYF. The CDR3 DNA is TGTGCCAGCAGCCGAACTTCGGGCGGGGGCTCCTACGAGCAGTACTTC.

The genes are TRBV5-6 and TRBJ2-7, with 8 nucleotides matching TRBD1. CDR1 SGHDT and CDR2 YYEEEE come from the germline V gene. Losses at the gene ends were 4 bases for V and 7 bases for J; bases not matched to a gene: 10. This CDR3 is built from 14 residues. The CDR3 protein is CASSPTPGGSEQYF. The CDR3 bases are TGTGCCAGCAGCCCCACGCCAGGGGGCTCTGAGCAGTACTTC.

The chain recombines TRBV5-4 with TRBJ2-1; TRBD2 matches 8 bases. V was clipped by 7 bases and J by 2 bases; unmatched bases: 2. Germline V CDR1 and CDR2: SGHNT, YYREEE (reference sequence). The CDR3 is 13 amino acids. CDR3 residues: CASRGGTYNEQFF. The CDR3 DNA reads TGTGCCAGCCGGGGGGGGACCTACAATGAGCAGTTCTTC.

The table lists this clone with a count of one. The V gene is TRBV9, the J gene TRBJ1-1; no clear D. CDR3 length: 14 amino acids. Germline lookup yields CDR1 SGDLS and CDR2 YYNGEE. Trimming left V 3 bases short and J 0 bases short, with 9 bases between. DNA of the CDR3: TGTGCCAGCAGCGCGGACCCCATGAACACTGAAGCTTTCTTT. Translation: CASSADPMNTEAFF.

The chain has TRBV29-1 and TRBJ2-2, with a tentative D call TRBD1 (6 bases). Trimming pared 7 bases from V and 0 bases from J, leaving 12 bases between. Germline V gives CDR1 SQVTM, CDR2 ANQGSEA. The CDR3 has 14 residues. The CDR3 is CSARTEPNTGELFF. The CDR3 DNA reads TGCAGCGCTCGGACAGAGCCGAACACCGGGGAGCTGTTTTTT.

This CDR3 reads CASSWDRGYRGYTF. DNA for the CDR3: TGTGCCAGCAGTTGGGACAGGGGCTATCGGGGCTACACCTTC. The gene calls are TRBV7-9 and TRBJ1-2, with 10 positions matching TRBD1. V lost 6 bases to trimming and J lost 8 bases; unmatched junction nucleotides: 9. Germline CDR1 reads SEHNR; CDR2 reads FQNEAQ (reference sequence). The CDR3 runs to 14 residues.

This clone was counted once. This chain links TRBV28 with TRBJ2-7; no clear D. CDR1 is MDHEN and CDR2 is SYDVKM in the germline V gene. This CDR3 is built from 16 residues. The V gene lost 0 bases and the J gene lost 2 bases, with 14 bases spanning the gap. CDR3 DNA: TGTGCCAGCAGTTTATGGGTGCGACGGAAGACCTACGAGCAGTACTTC. Protein: CASSLWVRRKTYEQYF.

The rearrangement joins TRBV30 to TRBJ2-7, with 7 bases matching TRBD1. J lost 2 bases, V lost 3 bases, and 4 bases had no gene match. CDR3 length: 13 residues. CDR1 is GTSNPN, CDR2 SVGIG, per germline (reference sequence). The CDR3 protein is CAWSEGAPYEQYF. CDR3 nucleotides: TGTGCCTGGAGCGAGGGGGCCCCCTACGAGCAGTACTTC.

V gene TRBV7-9 combines with J gene TRBJ1-2; D not certain. V was cut by 3 bases and J by 3 bases, with 11 bases left in between. The CDR3 spans 14 residues. Germline V CDR1 and CDR2: SEHNR, FQNEAQ (reference sequence). CDR3 amino acids: CASSLPLRHYGYTF. CDR3 nucleotides: TGTGCCAGCAGCTTGCCCCTGAGGCACTATGGCTACACCTTC.

This chain connects TRBV7-9 to TRBJ2-1; 8 positions agree with TRBD1. CDR1 SEHNR and CDR2 FQNEAQ come from the germline V gene (reference sequence). V shed 5 bases and J 15 bases; nucleotides not matched to a gene: 9. CDR3 length: 12 amino acids. CDR3 sequence (DNA): TGTGCCAGCAGCACCCCCGACAGGGGTGGGTTCTTC. Protein: CASSTPDRGGFF.

The chain employs TRBV18 and TRBJ2-2, with a tentative D call TRBD2 (6 bases). Trimming pared 2 bases from V and 4 bases from J, leaving 17 bases between. This CDR3 is 17 amino acids long. Germline V gene data show CDR1 as KGHSH and CDR2 as LQKENI. In DNA, the CDR3 is TGTGCCAGCTCACCAAGGCGCGGGGACGGACTCACCGGGGAGCTGTTTTTT. Amino acids: CASSPRRGDGLTGELFF.

The gene calls are TRBV27 and TRBJ2-1; D possibly uses TRBD1 or TRBD2 (5 bases each). Trimming took 1 base from V and 5 from J, leaving 15 bases between them. The CDR3 has 16 residues. Germline CDR1 and CDR2: MNHEY and SMNVEV (reference sequence). The CDR3 bases are TGTGCCAGCAGTTTATTCAGTCTCGGGACCGACAATGAGCAGTTCTTC. Translating it yields CASSLFSLGTDNEQFF.

J is TRBJ2-2 and V is TRBV15; 15 nucleotides agree with TRBD2. This CDR3 has 19 residues. V lost 0 bases to trimming and J lost 7 bases; unmatched junction nucleotides: 9. Germline V lookup: CDR1 LNHNV, CDR2 YYDKDF (reference sequence). CDR3 in DNA: TGTGCCACCAGCAGAGAATCGGGACTAGCGGGAGGAAGAAACGGGGAGCTGTTTTTT. It specifies CATSRESGLAGGRNGELFF.

The V gene is TRBV5-4, the J gene TRBJ1-2, with 8 bases identical to TRBD1. The CDR3 sequence is 14 residues long. Germline values: CDR1 SGHNT, CDR2 YYREEE (reference sequence). V shed 3 bases, J shed 5 bases, and the junction held 6 bases outside the gene matches. CDR3 DNA: TGTGCCAGCAGCTGGACAGGGTATGATTATGGCTACACCTTC. Encoded protein: CASSWTGYDYGYTF.

This sequence joins TRBV2 and TRBJ1-4, with D unclear. Germline CDR1 and CDR2: SNHLY and FYNNEI. This CDR3 has 15 amino acids. V gave up 3 bases and J gave up 7 bases, with 15 bases separating them. CDR3 loop: CASSDPRRVGEKLFF. The CDR3 region has the DNA TGTGCCAGCAGTGACCCCCGGAGGGTCGGTGAAAAACTGTTTTTT.

This chain links TRBV14 with TRBJ2-1, with a weak D call TRBD2 (6 bases). V lost 1 base and J lost 6, with 13 bases in between. Germline V gene sequence: CDR1 SGHDN, CDR2 FVKESK. The length of the CDR3 is 15 residues. DNA for the CDR3: TGTGCCAGCAGCCAAGGTGCGATAGCGGCCAATGAGCAGTTCTTC. The encoded protein is CASSQGAIAANEQFF.

A note on this clone: Other nucleotide sequences from this sample produce the same CDR3. This sequence joins TRBV29-1 and TRBJ2-7, with 12 bases fitting TRBD2. The CDR3 is 13 residues long. From germline, CDR1 is SQVTM and CDR2 ANQGSEA. The ends lost 3 bases at V and 4 bases at J; junction bases unmatched: 1. The CDR3 sequence: CSVETSGRYEQYF. DNA of the CDR3: TGCAGCGTTGAGACTAGCGGGAGATACGAGCAGTACTTC.

V and J are TRBV9 and TRBJ2-1; D may correspond to TRBD1 or TRBD2 (7 bases each). This CDR3 has 22 residues. Germline CDR1 SGDLS, CDR2 YYNGEE. With 3 bases removed from V and 7 bases from J, the gap between germline ends came to 38 bases. The DNA of the CDR3 is TGTGCCAGCAGCGCATTTTACTACCCAGGGGGGGCGCTTGGCGGGAGAGTGAATGAGCAGTTCTTC. Protein sequence: CASSAFYYPGGALGGRVNEQFF.

The gene calls are TRBV11-2 and TRBJ2-7; possibly TRBD1 for D (6 bases). CDR1 and CDR2 (germline): SGHAT, FQNNGV. The CDR3 runs 18 residues. The V end lost 2 bases, the J end lost 4 bases, and 24 bases lay between the germline ends. The CDR3 sequence is CASSLYPRGQRVTYEQYF. CDR3 DNA: TGTGCCAGCAGCTTATACCCCCGTGGACAGAGAGTAACATACGAGCAGTACTTC.

The rearrangement joins TRBV25-1 to TRBJ2-3; D ambiguous. Germline V lookup: CDR1 MGHDK, CDR2 SYGVNS. The CDR3 is made up of 15 amino acids. The ends were cut back, 1 base at V and 0 bases at J, with 8 bases in the middle. The CDR3 region has the DNA TGTGCCAGCAGTGAATCGGGCCGTAGCACAGATACGCAGTATTTT. It codes for CASSESGRSTDTQYF.

This clone was detected once. Other DNA sequences in the sample encode the same CDR3. The V gene is TRBV5-1, the J gene TRBJ2-5; 7 nucleotides line up with TRBD2. The CDR3 runs to 14 residues. V lost 0 bases and J lost 3; bases outside the gene matches: 2. Germline V gene lookup returns CDR1 SGHRS and CDR2 YFSETQ. In DNA, the CDR3 is TGCGCCAGCAGCTTGGAGCGGGGCGAAGAGACCCAGTACTTC. Protein sequence: CASSLERGEETQYF. Supplemented by reference TRBV5-1 and TRBJ2-5, the full variable domain reads KAGVTQTPRYLIKTRGQQVTLSCSPISGHRSVSWYQQTPGQGLQFLFEYFSETQRNKGNFPGRFSGRQFSNSRSEMNVSTLELGDSALYLCASSLERGEETQYFGPGTRLLVL.

The sample holds one count of this clone. This sequence joins TRBV18 and TRBJ2-7; D is unclear. Trimming removed 6 bases from V and 1 base from J, with 7 bases in between. The V gene's germline CDR1 is KGHSH and CDR2 LQKENI. This CDR3 spans 12 amino acids. Written as DNA, the CDR3 is TGTGCCAGCTCGACGGAATCCTACGAGCAGTACTTC. Its protein is CASSTESYEQYF.